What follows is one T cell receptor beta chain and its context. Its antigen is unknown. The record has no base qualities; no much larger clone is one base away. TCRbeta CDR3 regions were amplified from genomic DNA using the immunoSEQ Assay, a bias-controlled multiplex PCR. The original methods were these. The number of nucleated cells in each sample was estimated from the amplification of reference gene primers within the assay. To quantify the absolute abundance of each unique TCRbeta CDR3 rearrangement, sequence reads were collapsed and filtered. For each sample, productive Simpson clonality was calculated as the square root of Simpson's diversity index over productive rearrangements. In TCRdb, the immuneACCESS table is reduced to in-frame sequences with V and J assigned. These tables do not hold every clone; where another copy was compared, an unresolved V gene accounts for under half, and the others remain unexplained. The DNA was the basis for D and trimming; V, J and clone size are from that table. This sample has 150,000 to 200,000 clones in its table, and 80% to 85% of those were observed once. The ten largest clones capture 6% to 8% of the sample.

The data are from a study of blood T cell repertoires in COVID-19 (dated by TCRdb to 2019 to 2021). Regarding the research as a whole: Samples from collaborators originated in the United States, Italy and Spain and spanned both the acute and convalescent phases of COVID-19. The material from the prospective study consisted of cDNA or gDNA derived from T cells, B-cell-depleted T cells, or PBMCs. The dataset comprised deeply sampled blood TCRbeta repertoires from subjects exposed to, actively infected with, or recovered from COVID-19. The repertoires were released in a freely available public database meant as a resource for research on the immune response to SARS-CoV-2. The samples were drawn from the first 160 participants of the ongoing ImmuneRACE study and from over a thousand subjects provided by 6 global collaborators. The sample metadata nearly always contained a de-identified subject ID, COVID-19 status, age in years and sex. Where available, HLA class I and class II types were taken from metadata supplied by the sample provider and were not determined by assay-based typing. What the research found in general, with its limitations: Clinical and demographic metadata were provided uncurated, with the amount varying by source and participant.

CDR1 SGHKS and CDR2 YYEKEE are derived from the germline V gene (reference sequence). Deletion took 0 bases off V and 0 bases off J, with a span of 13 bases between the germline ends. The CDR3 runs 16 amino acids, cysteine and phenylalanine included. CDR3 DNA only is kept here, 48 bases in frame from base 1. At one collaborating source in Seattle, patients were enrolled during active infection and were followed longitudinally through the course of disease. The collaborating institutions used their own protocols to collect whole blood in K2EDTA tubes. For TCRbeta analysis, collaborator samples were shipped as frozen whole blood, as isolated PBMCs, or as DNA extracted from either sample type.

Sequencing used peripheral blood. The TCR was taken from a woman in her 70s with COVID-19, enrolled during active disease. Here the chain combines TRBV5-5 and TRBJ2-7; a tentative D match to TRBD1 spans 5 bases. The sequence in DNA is TGTGCCAGCAGCTTGGTCAGGACACGGAGCTCCTACGAGCAGTACTTC. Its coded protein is CASSLVRTRSSYEQYF.